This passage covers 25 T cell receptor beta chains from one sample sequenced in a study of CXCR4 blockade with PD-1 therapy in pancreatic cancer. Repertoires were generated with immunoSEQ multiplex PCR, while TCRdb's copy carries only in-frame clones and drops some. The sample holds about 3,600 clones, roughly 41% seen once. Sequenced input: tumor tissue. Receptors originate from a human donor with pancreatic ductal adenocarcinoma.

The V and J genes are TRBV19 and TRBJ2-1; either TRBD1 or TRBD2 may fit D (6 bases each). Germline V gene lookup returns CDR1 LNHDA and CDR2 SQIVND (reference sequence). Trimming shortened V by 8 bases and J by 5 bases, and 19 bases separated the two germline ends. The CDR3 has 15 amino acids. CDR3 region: CASAFAGGLNNEQFF. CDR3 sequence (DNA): TGTGCCAGTGCTTTCGCCGGGGGCCTCAACAATGAGCAGTTCTTC.

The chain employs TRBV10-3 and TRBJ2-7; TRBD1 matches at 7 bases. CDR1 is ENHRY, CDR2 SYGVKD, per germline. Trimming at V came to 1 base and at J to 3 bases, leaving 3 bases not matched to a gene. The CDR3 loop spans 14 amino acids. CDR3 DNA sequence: TGTGCCATCAGTGAGTGGGACAGTGGCTACGAGCAGTACTTC. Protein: CAISEWDSGYEQYF.

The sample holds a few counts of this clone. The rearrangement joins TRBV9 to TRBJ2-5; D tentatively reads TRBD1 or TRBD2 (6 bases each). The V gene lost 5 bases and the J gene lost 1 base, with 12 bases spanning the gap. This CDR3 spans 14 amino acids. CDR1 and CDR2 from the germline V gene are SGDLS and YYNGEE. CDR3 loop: CASSGSGAQETQYF. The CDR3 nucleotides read TGTGCCAGCAGTGGTTCGGGGGCCCAAGAGACCCAGTACTTC.

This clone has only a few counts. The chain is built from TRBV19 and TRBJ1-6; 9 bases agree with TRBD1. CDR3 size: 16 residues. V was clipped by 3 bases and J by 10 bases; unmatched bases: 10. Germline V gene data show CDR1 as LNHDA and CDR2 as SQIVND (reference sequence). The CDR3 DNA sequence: TGTGCCAGTAGTATCGGGACAGGGACCCTGGGGTCACCCCTCCACTTT. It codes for CASSIGTGTLGSPLHF.

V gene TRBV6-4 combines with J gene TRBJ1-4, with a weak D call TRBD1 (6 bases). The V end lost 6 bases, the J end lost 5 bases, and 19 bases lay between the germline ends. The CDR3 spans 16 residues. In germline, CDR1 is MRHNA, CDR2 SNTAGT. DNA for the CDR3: TGTGCCAGCAGCCAACGTGGGGGCTTGGGGAATGAAAAACTGTTTTTT. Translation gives CASSQRGGLGNEKLFF.

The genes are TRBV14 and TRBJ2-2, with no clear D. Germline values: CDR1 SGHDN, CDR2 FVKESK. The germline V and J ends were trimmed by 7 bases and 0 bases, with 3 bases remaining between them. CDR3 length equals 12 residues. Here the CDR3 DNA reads TGTGCCAGCAACGCGAACACCGGGGAGCTGTTTTTT. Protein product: CASNANTGELFF.

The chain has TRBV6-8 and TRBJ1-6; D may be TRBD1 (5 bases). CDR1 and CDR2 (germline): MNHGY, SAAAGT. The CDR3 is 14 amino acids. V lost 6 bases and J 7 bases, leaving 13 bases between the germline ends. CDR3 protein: CASSVPGNNSPLHF. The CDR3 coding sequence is TGTGCCAGCAGCGTCCCAGGGAACAATTCACCCCTCCACTTT.

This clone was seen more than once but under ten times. The CDR3 nucleotides read TGTGCCAGCAGTCGGGACCCGAGCTCCTACGAGCAGTACTTC. Translation gives CASSRDPSSYEQYF. The rearrangement joins TRBV28 to TRBJ2-7; D may correspond to TRBD1 or TRBD2 (5 bases each). Trimming shortened V by 5 bases and J by 0 bases, and 11 bases separated the two germline ends. The V gene's germline CDR1 is MDHEN and CDR2 SYDVKM. This CDR3 region has 14 residues.

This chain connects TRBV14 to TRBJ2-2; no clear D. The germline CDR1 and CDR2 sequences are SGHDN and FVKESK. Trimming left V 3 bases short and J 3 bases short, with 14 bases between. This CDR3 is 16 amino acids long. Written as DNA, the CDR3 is TGTGCCAGCAGCCATGATTGGCAGGAGTACACCGGGGAGCTGTTTTTT. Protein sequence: CASSHDWQEYTGELFF.

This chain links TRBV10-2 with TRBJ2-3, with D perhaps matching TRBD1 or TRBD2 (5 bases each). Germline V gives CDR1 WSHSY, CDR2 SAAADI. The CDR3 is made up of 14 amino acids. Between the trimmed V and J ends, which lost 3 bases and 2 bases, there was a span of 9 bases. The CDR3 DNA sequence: TGCGCCAGCAGTGACCCGGGGCTCACAGATACGCAGTATTTT. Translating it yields CASSDPGLTDTQYF.

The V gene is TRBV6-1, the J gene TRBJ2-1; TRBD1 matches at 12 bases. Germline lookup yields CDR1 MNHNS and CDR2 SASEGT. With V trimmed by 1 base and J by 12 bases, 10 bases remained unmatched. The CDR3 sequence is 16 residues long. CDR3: CASSEDPGQGADGQFF. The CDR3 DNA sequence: TGTGCCAGCAGTGAAGATCCGGGACAGGGGGCGGACGGGCAGTTCTTC.

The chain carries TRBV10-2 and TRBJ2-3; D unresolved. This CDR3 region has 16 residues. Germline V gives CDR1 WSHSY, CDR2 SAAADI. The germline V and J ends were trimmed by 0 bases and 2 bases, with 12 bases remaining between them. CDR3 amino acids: CASSESPGLITDTQYF. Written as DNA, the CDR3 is TGCGCCAGCAGTGAGTCGCCTGGTCTCATCACAGATACGCAGTATTTT.

The CDR3 DNA is TGTGCCAGCTCACCGGCAGGGGCTCGCTATGGCTACACCTTC. Amino acid sequence: CASSPAGARYGYTF. The chain links TRBV18 to TRBJ1-2; D might be TRBD1 (6 bases). The CDR3 is made up of 14 amino acids. Germline CDR1 reads KGHSH; CDR2 reads LQKENI. Trimming stripped 3 bases from V and 4 bases from J, with 12 bases between.

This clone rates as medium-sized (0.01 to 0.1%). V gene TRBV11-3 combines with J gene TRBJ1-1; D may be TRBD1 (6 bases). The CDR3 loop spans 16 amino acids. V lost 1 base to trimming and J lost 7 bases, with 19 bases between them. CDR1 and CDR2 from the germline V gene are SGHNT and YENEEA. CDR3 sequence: CASSLVGSGRGDEAFF. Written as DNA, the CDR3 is TGTGCCAGCAGCTTAGTGGGTTCTGGCAGGGGAGATGAAGCTTTCTTT.

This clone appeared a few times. CDR3 protein: CASSPRGDSPLHF. Written as DNA, the CDR3 is TGTGCCAGCAGTCCTAGGGGGGATTCACCCCTCCACTTT. J is TRBJ1-6 and V is TRBV9; D may be TRBD1 (6 bases). This CDR3 has 13 residues. Germline V gene lookup returns CDR1 SGDLS and CDR2 YYNGEE. The V and J ends lost 5 bases and 8 bases respectively, with 11 bases between them.

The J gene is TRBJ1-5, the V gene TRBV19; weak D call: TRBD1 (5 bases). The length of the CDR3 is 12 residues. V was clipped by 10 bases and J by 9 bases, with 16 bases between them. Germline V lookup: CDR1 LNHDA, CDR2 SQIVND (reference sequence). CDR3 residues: CATGLVGGPQHF. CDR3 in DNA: TGTGCCACGGGGCTGGTCGGGGGGCCCCAGCATTTT.

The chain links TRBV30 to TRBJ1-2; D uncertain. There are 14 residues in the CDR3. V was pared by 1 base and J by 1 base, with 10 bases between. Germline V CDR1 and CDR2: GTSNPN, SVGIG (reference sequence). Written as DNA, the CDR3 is TGTGCCTGGAGTGGAGAGCTCCTTAACTATGGCTACACCTTC. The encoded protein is CAWSGELLNYGYTF.

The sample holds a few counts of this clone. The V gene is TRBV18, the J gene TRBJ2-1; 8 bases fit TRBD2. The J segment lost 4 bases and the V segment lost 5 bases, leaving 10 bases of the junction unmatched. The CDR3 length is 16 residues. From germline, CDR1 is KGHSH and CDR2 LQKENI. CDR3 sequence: CASSTRGGTIYNEQFF. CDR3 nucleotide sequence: TGTGCCAGCTCAACACGCGGGGGGACGATTTACAATGAGCAGTTCTTC.

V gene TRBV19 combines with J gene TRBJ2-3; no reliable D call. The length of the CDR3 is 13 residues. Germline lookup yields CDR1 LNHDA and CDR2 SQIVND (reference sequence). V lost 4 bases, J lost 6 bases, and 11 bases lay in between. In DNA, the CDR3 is TGTGCCAGTAGTAATCGGAGATCCGATACGCAGTATTTT. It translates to CASSNRRSDTQYF.

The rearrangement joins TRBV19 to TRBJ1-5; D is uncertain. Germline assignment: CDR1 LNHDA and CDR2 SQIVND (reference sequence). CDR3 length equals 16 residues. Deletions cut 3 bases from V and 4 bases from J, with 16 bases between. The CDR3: CASSIVGRGGNQPQHF. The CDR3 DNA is TGTGCCAGTAGTATCGTCGGCCGGGGAGGGAATCAGCCCCAGCATTTT. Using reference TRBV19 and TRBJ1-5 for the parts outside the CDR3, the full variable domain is DGGITQSPKYLFRKEGQNVTLSCEQNLNHDAMYWYRQDPGQGLRLIYYSQIVNDFQKGDIAEGYSVSREKKESFPLTVTSAQKNPTAFYLCASSIVGRGGNQPQHFGDGTRLSIL.

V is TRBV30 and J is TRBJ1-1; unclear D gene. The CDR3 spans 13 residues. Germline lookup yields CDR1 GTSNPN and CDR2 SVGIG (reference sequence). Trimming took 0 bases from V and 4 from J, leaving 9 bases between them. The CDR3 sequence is CAWSVRISTEAFF. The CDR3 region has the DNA TGTGCCTGGAGTGTCCGAATCAGCACTGAAGCTTTCTTT.

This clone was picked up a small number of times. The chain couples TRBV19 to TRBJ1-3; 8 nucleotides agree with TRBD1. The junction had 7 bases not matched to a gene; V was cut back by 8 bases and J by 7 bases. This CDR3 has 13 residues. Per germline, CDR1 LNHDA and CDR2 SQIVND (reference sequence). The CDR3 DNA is TGTGCCAGTCAGGGGGCCAAGGTGAACACCATATATTTT. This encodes CASQGAKVNTIYF.

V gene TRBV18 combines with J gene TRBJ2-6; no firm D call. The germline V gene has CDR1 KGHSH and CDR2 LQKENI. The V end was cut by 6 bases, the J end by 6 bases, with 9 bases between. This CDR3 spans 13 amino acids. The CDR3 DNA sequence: TGTGCCAGCTCTCCCGGTGAGGCCAACGTCCTGACTTTC. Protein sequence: CASSPGEANVLTF. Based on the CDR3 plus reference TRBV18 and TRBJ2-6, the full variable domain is NAGVMQNPRHLVRRRGQEARLRCSPMKGHSHVYWYRQLPEEGLKFMVYLQKENIIDESGMPKERFSAEFPKEGPSILRIQQVVRGDSAAYFCASSPGEANVLTFGAGSRLTVL.

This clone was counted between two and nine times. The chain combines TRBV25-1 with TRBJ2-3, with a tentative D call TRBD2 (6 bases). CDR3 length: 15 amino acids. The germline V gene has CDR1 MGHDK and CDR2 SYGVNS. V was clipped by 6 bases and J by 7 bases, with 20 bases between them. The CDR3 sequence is CASRVRDSGPNTQYF. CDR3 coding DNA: TGTGCCAGCAGAGTTCGGGATAGCGGTCCGAATACGCAGTATTTT.

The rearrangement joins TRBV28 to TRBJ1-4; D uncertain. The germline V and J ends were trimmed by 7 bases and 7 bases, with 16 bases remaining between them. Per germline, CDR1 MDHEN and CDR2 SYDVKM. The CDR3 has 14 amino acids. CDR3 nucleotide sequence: TGTGCCAGCACCCTACAGCCCCCCGGTGAAAAACTGTTTTTT. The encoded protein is CASTLQPPGEKLFF.